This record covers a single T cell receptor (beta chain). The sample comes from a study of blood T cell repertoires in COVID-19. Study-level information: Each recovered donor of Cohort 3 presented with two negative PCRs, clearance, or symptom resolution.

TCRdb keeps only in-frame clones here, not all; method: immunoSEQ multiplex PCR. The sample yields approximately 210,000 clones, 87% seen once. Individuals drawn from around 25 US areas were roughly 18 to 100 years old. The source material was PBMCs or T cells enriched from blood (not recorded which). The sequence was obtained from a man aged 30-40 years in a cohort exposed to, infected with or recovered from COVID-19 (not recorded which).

The CDR3 DNA sequence: TGTGCCAGCTCGGGGAGACAGGGGGGTATGGAGACCCAGTACTTC. Translation: CASSGRQGGMETQYF. The chain couples TRBV2 to TRBJ2-5; 9 nucleotides match TRBD1. V shed 8 bases and J 5 bases; nucleotides not matched to a gene: 12. The CDR3 has 15 residues. Looked up from germline, CDR1 is SNHLY and CDR2 is FYNNEI.